This is a list of T cell receptor beta chains from one sample in a study of neoadjuvant anti-PD-1 for oral cavity cancer. Assay used: immunoSEQ multiplex PCR; TCRdb lists only in-frame clones, some missing. This table has nearly 7,000 clones, about 79% appearing once. Here the sequenced sample was PBMCs, taken before nivolumab (anti-PD-1) treatment. Receptors originate from a person aged 35-79 years with oral cavity squamous cell carcinoma. The CDR3 runs from the conserved cysteine through the conserved F or W. D genes are given only for firm matches. Clone size is stated in some rows and not others, as once, few, many or a class when expanded.

clone size	V gene	J gene	D gene	CDR3 DNA	CDR3 protein
once	TRBV2	TRBJ2-1	TRBD1	TGTGCCAGCATGAACAGGGGCTACAATGAGCAGTTCTTC	CASMNRGYNEQFF
NA	TRBV27	TRBJ2-2	NA	TGTGCCAGCAGTTCGGTGGACACCGGGGAGCTGTTTTTT	CASSSVDTGELFF
NA	TRBV15	TRBJ2-3	NA	TGTGCCACCACAGGGCCCGCCACAGATACGCAGTATTTT	CATTGPATDTQYF
NA	TRBV6-5	TRBJ1-3	TRBD1	TGTGCCAGCAGAGGGACAGGGTTTGGAAACACCATATATTTT	CASRGTGFGNTIYF
NA	TRBV6-1	TRBJ2-7	NA	TGTGCCAGCAGGACCGGGGTGACTGGATACTACGAGCAGTACTTC	CASRTGVTGYYEQYF
NA	TRBV29-1	TRBJ2-5	NA	TGCAGCGTTGAGGGGGGGGCGAGGGAGACCCAGTACTTC	CSVEGGARETQYF
NA	TRBV15	TRBJ2-2	NA	TGTGCCACCAGCAGAGAATTCCCCCCTATGGCCGGGGAGCTGTTTTTT	CATSREFPPMAGELFF
NA	TRBV6-5	TRBJ1-1	NA	TGTGCCAGCAGGACGACGATAAGAAACACTGAAGCTTTCTTT	CASRTTIRNTEAFF
NA	TRBV5-4	TRBJ2-1	TRBD2	TGTGCCAGCAGACACTGGACTAGCGGGGGGAACGAGCAGTTCTTC	CASRHWTSGGNEQFF
NA	TRBV29-1	TRBJ2-7	NA	TGCAGCGTTGAAGTTCGACGGGGGTACGAGCAGTACTTC	CSVEVRRGYEQYF
NA	TRBV7-2	TRBJ1-4	NA	TGTGCCAGCAGCAAAAAAGAGGATGAAAAACTGTTTTTT	CASSKKEDEKLFF
NA	TRBV2	TRBJ2-3	NA	TGTGCCAGCAGTGCGGCAGTCCTAACAGATACGCAGTATTTT	CASSAAVLTDTQYF
few	TRBV7-2	TRBJ1-5	NA	TGTGCCAGCAGCTTAATTGACAATCAGCCCCAGCATTTT	CASSLIDNQPQHF
NA	TRBV6-5	TRBJ1-2	NA	TGTGCCAGCAGCCGAACAGGGTTGGCTGGCTACACCTTC	CASSRTGLAGYTF
NA	TRBV7-9	TRBJ1-6	NA	TGTGCCAGCAGCAACCGCATAGGGTCCATTAATTCACCCCTCCACTTT	CASSNRIGSINSPLHF
once	TRBV19	TRBJ2-5	TRBD1	TGTGCCAGTAGTACCTCGCAGGGGGCAGAGACCCAGTACTTC	CASSTSQGAETQYF
NA	TRBV5-5	TRBJ1-5	TRBD1	TGTGCCAGCAGCTTGGCGGGACAGGGGGATCAGCCCCAGCATTTT	CASSLAGQGDQPQHF
NA	TRBV6-1	TRBJ2-5	NA	TGTGCCAGCAGTGGGGGCAGGAGGTACCAAGAGACCCAGTACTTC	CASSGGRRYQETQYF
NA	TRBV28	TRBJ2-6	NA	TGTGCCAGCGGGTCTGGGGCCAACGTCCTGACTTTC	CASGSGANVLTF
NA	TRBV9	TRBJ1-1	NA	TGTGCCAGCAGCGTCGGCAGGACCTATACTGAAGCTTTCTTT	CASSVGRTYTEAFF
few	TRBV6-5	TRBJ1-6	TRBD1	TGTGCCAGCAATCTCCAGGGGGCACAGAATTCACCCCTCCACTTT	CASNLQGAQNSPLHF
NA	TRBV19	TRBJ1-1	NA	TGTGCCAGTAGGGATAACCCCTCCACCACTGAAGCTTTCTTT	CASRDNPSTTEAFF
NA	TRBV7-9	TRBJ2-5	TRBD1	TGTGCCAGCAGCGACCGACAGGGGTTCCGGGAGACCCAGTACTTC	CASSDRQGFRETQYF
NA	TRBV7-9	TRBJ2-2	NA	TGTGCCAGCAGCCCACCTGACAGGTTTAACACCGGGGAGCTGTTTTTT	CASSPPDRFNTGELFF
NA	TRBV10-3	TRBJ1-1	NA	TGTGCCATCAGCGCTTTGAACACTGAAGCTTTCTTT	CAISALNTEAFF
few	TRBV9	TRBJ2-7	NA	TGTGCCAGCAGCGTAGGTCCCCAGGGAGCCTACGAGCAGTACTTC	CASSVGPQGAYEQYF